This TCR beta chain stems from a study of cytotoxic CD8 clonotypes in ibrutinib-treated CLL. The overall study: The cohort had around 11 relapsed/refractory and around 15 treatment-naive patients, 17 IGHV unmutated. Specimens for response were gathered following a median about a year of therapy, spanning 6 to 36. The study recorded mean values of 255,043 productive templates and tens of thousands of productive rearrangements per sample.

The protocol was immunoSEQ multiplex PCR, while the TCRdb copy is restricted to in-frame clones and leaves out a portion. The table has under 300,000 clones, 70% seen once; the top ten hold over 15%. The sample holds a few counts of this clone. CDR3 length equals 18 residues. Germline CDR1 MNHEY, CDR2 SMNVEV (reference sequence). V shed 2 bases and J shed 6 bases, with 22 bases lying between them. The specimen comprised PBMCs, sampled after 24 months of ibrutinib treatment. The source of this sequence is a human donor with chronic lymphocytic leukemia. V and J are TRBV27 and TRBJ2-2; possibly TRBD1 for D (5 bases). CDR3 loop: CASSLARVGYMVAGELFF. CDR3 DNA: TGTGCCAGCAGTTTAGCCAGGGTTGGATATATGGTAGCCGGGGAGCTGTTTTTT.